This TCR beta chain is drawn from a study of blood T cell repertoires in COVID-19. In the study's own analysis: Reference gene primer amplification yielded estimated nucleated cell counts. The protocol was immunoSEQ multiplex PCR, while the TCRdb copy is restricted to in-frame clones and leaves out a portion. V and J calls plus clone size are reproduced from that table; the DNA served to infer D and trimming. The table includes about 94,000 clones, 80% detected once. The CDR3 has 17 amino acids. CDR1 is SNHLY, CDR2 FYNNEI, per germline. The J segment lost 5 bases and the V segment lost 5 bases, leaving 10 bases of the junction unmatched.

What was sequenced was peripheral blood. The clonotype was recovered from a human donor in a cohort sampled during active COVID-19. This chain links TRBV2 with TRBJ2-7, with 15 bases identical to TRBD2. The DNA of the CDR3 is TGTGCCAGCAGTCGTCCCGGGACTAGCGGGAGGTTCAACGAGCAGTACTTC. Translating it yields CASSRPGTSGRFNEQYF.